This T cell receptor beta chain was documented in a study of T cell responses to AZD1222 COVID-19 vaccine. TCRdb's copy holds only in-frame clones and misses some; the assay was immunoSEQ multiplex PCR. The sample contains approximately 180,000 clones, roughly 89% of which appear only once. In regard to this clone: Its matching antigen is unknown.

Findings of the study overall: Spike-wide vaccine-associated CD4 TCRs dominated at 160-218 and 743-854.

Germline V gene data show CDR1 as MDHEN and CDR2 as SYDVKM. The CDR3 is 17 residues long. The J segment lost 2 bases and the V segment lost 6 bases, leaving 15 bases of the junction unmatched. The sample consisted of peripheral blood, taken on day 0 of AZD1222 vaccination. The chain carries TRBV28 and TRBJ1-2; 7 positions agree with TRBD1. The sequence derives from an adult in good health. CDR3 nucleotide sequence: TGTGCCAGCAGATCCACCGGGACAGCTACAAAAAACTATGGCTACACCTTC. Translation: CASRSTGTATKNYGYTF.